This entry features one TCR beta chain sequence. CDR1 and CDR2 (germline): SGHTA, FQGNSA. This CDR3 has 15 amino acids. Deletions cut 3 bases from V and 5 bases from J, with 13 bases between. Here immunoSEQ multiplex PCR was the method, and the copy in TCRdb shows in-frame clones only, minus some. Among 250,000 to 400,000 clones listed, roughly 87% were seen once. The data are from a study of cytomegalovirus exposure and HLA in healthy donors. Sequencing was carried out using PBMCs. This chain links TRBV7-2 with TRBJ2-2; D is uncertain. The TCR comes from a woman in her 30s in good health and CMV-seropositive. CDR3 residues: CASSFDGGRTGELFF. The CDR3 nucleotides read TGTGCCAGCAGCTTCGACGGCGGTCGAACCGGGGAGCTGTTTTTT.